This T cell receptor (beta chain) was sequenced in a study of shared clonotypes between healthy human individuals (dated by TCRdb to 2020 to 2021). Broadly, across the study: The cohort included three men and a couple of women between 18 and 49 years of age. For each donor, CD4 naive and CD4 memory were each run on three plates, CD8 naive on two plates, and CD8 memory on one plate. To estimate repertoire size and how much clonotype sharing occurs between individuals, the study deeply sequenced the blood TCR repertoires of five or six healthy adults. Libraries were prepared and TCR repertoires were sequenced by different laboratories using diverse techniques, in order to increase sequencing depth and limit assay-specific biases. Per donor, leukapheresis produced somewhere between about 0.9 and 9 billion PBMCs.

Comment on this clone: Its antigen specificity is not known. No much larger clone exists at a distance of one base, and base qualities are not known.

Using the deep immunoSEQ assay, multiplex PCR amplified TCR CDR3 regions from genomic DNA. Genomic DNA extracted from each cell subset was distributed evenly over all wells of several immunoSEQ 96-well plates, and each plate served as one replicate. Each replicate PCR for sorted subsets received about 200 ng genomic DNA, equal to 30,000 or so T cell genomes. The purified libraries were quantified using a Qubit 3.0 fluorometer, sized with a Bioanalyzer 2100, and then quantified again using the KAPA Library Quantification kit. Each immunoSEQ 96-well plate was sequenced on its own single-read 150-cycle Illumina NextSeq 550 flow cell. From the authors' description of their analysis: Because the immunoSEQ output included only junctional sequences and no quality scores, the filtering could not be the same as the filtering used for full-length reads. Sequences were annotated with PyIR, a Python wrapper for IgBLAST v1.9, using IMGT germline references to assign V/J genes and CDR3. Reads with weak V/J assignments (E-value above 1e-6), missing CDR3, stop codons, out-of-frame junctions, or ambiguous translated residues were removed. A V3J clonotype was defined by an identical inferred V gene, J gene, and CDR3 amino acid sequence. Percentage overlap between repertoires was calculated by dividing the number of shared unique clonotypes by the size of the smaller repertoire. Repertoire richness was assessed with RTK rarefaction, the Chao1 estimator, and Recon v2.1 estimates of unobserved clonotypes. Generation probabilities were computed with OLGA for all TCRbeta clonotypes obtained by the gDNA method from several donors. TCRdb retrieved this table from immuneACCESS and kept in-frame rearrangements only. Not all clones are present; in checked studies, unresolved V genes account for under half, and no reason is known for the remainder. V and J calls and clone size are those listed in that table; D and trimming were worked out from the DNA. The sample includes approximately 980,000 clones, with approximately 76% observed a single time. The top ten hold approximately 1.5% of the sample.

The donors were healthy, HIV-negative adults with no recently reported acute infections or vaccinations. Every donor was a Caucasian adult residing in Nashville, Tennessee, USA. CD4+ T cells were enriched by magnetic negative selection, after which naive cells were positively selected on CD45RA and the negative fraction was taken as the memory subset. After blood collection by leukapheresis, PBMCs were isolated using Ficoll-Histopaque density gradient centrifugation and then cryopreserved in the vapor phase of liquid nitrogen. Analytical flow cytometry was used to check the purity and quantity of each magnetically sorted T cell population. Each sorted fraction had its genomic DNA isolated and then quantified by UV absorbance on a Nanodrop 2000c. CDR1 and CDR2, looked up from the germline V gene, are MGHRA and YSYEKL. The CDR3 holds 13 amino acids from the cysteine to the phenylalanine. The entry retains the CDR3 DNA only, 39 bases that are in frame from base 1. Trimming at the junction amounts to 2 bases on V and 7 bases on J, and the germline ends lie 11 bases apart.

The paper's findings and limits, for the study overall: Sampling was limited to blood, and TCR repertoires in tissue likely differ from TCR repertoires in blood. Incomplete sequencing was indicated by rarefaction of sorted-subset datasets, despite the large sequencing depth. Based on pairwise subsampling, the degree of clonotype sharing among donors was expected to be affected by sequencing depth. Larger estimated clonotype richness was generally found for naive subsets than for memory subsets. Because the study included only a small number of donors, the genetic and exposure-history diversity represented was limited. Sharing across several donors was observed for around 5% of naive CD4, 3% to 3.5% of naive CD8, roughly 2.4% of memory CD4, and around 0.4% of memory CD8 clonotypes. Compared with non-shared clonotypes, clonotypes shared by all four sorted-subset donors had higher generation probabilities.

The clonotype comes from a man aged 18-30 years in good health. Input material: memory CD4+ T cells sorted from blood. The cell subset or site label of this sample denotes: CD45RA-negative fraction. Recombination joined TRBV4-1 with TRBJ1-2, and possibly TRBD1, on 5 matching bases. The nucleotide sequence reads as follows: TGCGCCAGCAGCCAATCCCAGGGCGGTGGCTACACCTTC. It specifies CASSQSQGGGYTF.